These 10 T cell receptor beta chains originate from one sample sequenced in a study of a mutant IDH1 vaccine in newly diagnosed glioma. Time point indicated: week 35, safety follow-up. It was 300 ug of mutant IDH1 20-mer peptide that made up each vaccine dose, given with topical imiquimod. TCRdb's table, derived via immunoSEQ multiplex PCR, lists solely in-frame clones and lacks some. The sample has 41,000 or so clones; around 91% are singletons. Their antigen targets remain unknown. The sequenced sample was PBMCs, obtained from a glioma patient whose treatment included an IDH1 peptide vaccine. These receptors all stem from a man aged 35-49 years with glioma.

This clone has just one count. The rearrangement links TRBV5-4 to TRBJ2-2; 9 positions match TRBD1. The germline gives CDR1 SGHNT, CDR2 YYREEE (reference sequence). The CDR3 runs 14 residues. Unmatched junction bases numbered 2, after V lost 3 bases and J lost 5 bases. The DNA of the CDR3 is TGTGCCAGCAGCTCGGGACAGGGAACCGGGGAGCTGTTTTTT. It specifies CASSSGQGTGELFF.

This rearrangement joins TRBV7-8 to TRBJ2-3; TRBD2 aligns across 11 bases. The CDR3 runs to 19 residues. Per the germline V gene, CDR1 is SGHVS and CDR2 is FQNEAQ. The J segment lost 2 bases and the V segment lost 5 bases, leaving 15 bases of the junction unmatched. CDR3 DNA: TGTGCCAGCAGCGCACGGATAGCGGGAGGGCCGGGGATCACAGATACGCAGTATTTT. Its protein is CASSARIAGGPGITDTQYF.

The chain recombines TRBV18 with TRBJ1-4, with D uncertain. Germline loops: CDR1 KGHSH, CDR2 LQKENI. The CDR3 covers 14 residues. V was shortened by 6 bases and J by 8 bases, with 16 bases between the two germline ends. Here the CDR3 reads CASSRDEGREKLFF. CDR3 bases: TGTGCCAGCTCGCGAGACGAGGGAAGGGAAAAACTGTTTTTT.

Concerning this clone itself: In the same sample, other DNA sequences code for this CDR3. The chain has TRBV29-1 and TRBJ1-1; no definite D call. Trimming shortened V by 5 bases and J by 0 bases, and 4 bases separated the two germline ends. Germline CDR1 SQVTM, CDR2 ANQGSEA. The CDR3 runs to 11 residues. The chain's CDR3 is CSVRVNTEAFF. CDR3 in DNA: TGCAGCGTTCGGGTGAACACTGAAGCTTTCTTT.

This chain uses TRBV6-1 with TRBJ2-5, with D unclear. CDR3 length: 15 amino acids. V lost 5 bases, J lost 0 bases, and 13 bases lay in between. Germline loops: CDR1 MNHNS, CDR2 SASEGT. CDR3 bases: TGTGCCAGCAGTCGAGTTTCAGGTTACCAAGAGACCCAGTACTTC. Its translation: CASSRVSGYQETQYF.

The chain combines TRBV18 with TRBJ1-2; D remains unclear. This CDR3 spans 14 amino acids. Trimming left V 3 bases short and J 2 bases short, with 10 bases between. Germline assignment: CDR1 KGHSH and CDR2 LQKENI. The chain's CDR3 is CASSPRKENYGYTF. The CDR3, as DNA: TGTGCCAGCTCACCTCGAAAAGAGAACTATGGCTACACCTTC.

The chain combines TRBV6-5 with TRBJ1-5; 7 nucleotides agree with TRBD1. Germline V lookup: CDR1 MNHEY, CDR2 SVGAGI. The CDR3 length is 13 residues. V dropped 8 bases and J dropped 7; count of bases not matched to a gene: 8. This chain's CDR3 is CASAPDREQPQHF. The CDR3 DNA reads TGTGCCAGCGCCCCAGACAGGGAACAGCCCCAGCATTTT.

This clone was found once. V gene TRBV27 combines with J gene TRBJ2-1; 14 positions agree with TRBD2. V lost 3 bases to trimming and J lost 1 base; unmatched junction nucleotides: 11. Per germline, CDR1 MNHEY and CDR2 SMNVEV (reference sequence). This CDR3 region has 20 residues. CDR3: CASSFSVGTSGSSSYNEQFF. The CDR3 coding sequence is TGTGCCAGCAGTTTTTCGGTCGGGACTAGCGGGAGCAGTTCCTACAATGAGCAGTTCTTC.

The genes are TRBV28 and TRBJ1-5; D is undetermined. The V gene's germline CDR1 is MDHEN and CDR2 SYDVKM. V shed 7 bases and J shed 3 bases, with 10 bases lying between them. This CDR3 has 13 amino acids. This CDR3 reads CASIRDFNQPQHF. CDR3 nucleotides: TGTGCCAGCATTAGAGATTTCAATCAGCCCCAGCATTTT. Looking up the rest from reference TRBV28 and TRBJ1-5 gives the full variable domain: DVKVTQSSRYLVKRTGEKVFLECVQDMDHENMFWYRQDPGLGLRLIYFSYDVKMKEKGDIPEGYSVSREKKERFSLILESASTNQTSMYLCASIRDFNQPQHFGDGTRLSIL.

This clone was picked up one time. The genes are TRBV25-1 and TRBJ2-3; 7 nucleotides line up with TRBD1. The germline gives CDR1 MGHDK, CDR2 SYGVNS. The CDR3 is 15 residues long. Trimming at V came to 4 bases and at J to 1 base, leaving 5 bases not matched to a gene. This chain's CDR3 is CASSATGTGTDTQYF. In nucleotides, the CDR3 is TGTGCCAGCAGTGCGACCGGGACAGGCACAGATACGCAGTATTTT.